This T cell receptor beta chain derives from a study of blood T cell repertoires in COVID-19. Overall study: Collection of acute and convalescent COVID-19 samples took place in the United States, Italy and Spain. T cells, B-cell-depleted T cells, or PBMCs provided the cDNA or gDNA that served as material.

Source study methods: Scientists estimated how many nucleated cells there were by amplifying reference gene primers. Generated by immunoSEQ multiplex PCR, the TCRdb table keeps only in-frame clones and is missing some. The D gene and trimming were derived from the DNA, and the V and J assignments and clone size from that table. The data hold about 46,000 clones, with 80% to 90% observed a single time. The CDR3 loop spans 13 amino acids. V lost 6 bases, J lost 3 bases, and 12 bases lay in between. The germline V gene has CDR1 SGDLS and CDR2 YYNGEE. This chain joins TRBV9 and TRBJ1-1; perhaps TRBD1 as D (6 bases). The sample comprised peripheral blood. This TCR derives from a human donor in a cohort sampled during active COVID-19. The donor label of this sample is uncertain. Here the CDR3 reads CASNRESDTEAFF. In DNA form, the CDR3 reads TGTGCCAGCAACAGGGAGTCGGACACTGAAGCTTTCTTT.